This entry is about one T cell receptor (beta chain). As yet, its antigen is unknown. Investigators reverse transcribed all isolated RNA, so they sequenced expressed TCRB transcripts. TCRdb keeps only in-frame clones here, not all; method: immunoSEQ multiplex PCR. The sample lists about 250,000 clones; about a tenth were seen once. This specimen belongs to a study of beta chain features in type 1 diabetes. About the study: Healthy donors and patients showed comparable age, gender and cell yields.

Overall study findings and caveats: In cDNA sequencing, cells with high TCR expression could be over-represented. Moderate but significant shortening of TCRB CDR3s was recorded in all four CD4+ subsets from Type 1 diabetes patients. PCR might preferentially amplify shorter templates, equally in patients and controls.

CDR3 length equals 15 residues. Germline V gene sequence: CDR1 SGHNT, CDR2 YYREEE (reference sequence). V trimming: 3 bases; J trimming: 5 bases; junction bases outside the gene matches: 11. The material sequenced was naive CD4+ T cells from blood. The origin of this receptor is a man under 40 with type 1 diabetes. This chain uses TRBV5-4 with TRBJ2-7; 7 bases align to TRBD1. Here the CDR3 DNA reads TGTGCCAGCAGCTCTAAGAAGGGGGCACACAACGAGCAGTACTTC. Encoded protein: CASSSKKGAHNEQYF.